This passage covers 26 T cell receptor beta chains from one sample sequenced in a study of blood T cells in healthy people across ages. Combining a sample-barcoded 5' primer with a J-beta primer mix, a second PCR ran for roughly 7 to 11 cycles. MiXCR, run by TCRdb on the 5' RACE reads, gives a single entry per CDR3 protein. The data show around 1.7 million distinct CDR3 sequences, roughly 27% seen once. What was sequenced was blood. All receptors derive from a woman in her twenties or thirties in good health.

The chain links TRBV7-9 to TRBJ1-1, with TRBD1 as a possible D gene (6 bases). Germline lookup yields CDR1 SEHNR and CDR2 FQNEAQ (reference sequence). The length of the CDR3 is 14 residues. Between the trimmed V and J ends, which lost 5 bases and 1 base, there was a span of 11 bases. This CDR3 reads CASSQGRTNTEAFF. The CDR3 nucleotides read TGTGCCAGCAGCCAGGGGAGAACGAACACTGAAGCTTTCTTT.

This clonotype was observed many times. The chain combines TRBV20-1 with TRBJ2-3, with D hard to call. V was pared by 1 base and J by 4 bases, with 6 bases between. Germline V gene lookup returns CDR1 DFQATT and CDR2 SNEGSKA (reference sequence). CDR3 length: 12 residues. Written as DNA, the CDR3 is TGCAGTGCTAGAGGACTGGCAGATACGCAGTATTTT. This translates into CSARGLADTQYF.

With regard to this clonotype: Possible read error: a much larger clone is one base away. The V and J genes are TRBV27 and TRBJ2-7; 14 nucleotides line up with TRBD2. Germline values: CDR1 MNHEY, CDR2 SMNVEV (reference sequence). Trimming took 2 bases from V and 12 from J; bases not matched to a gene: 12. The CDR3 is 16 residues long. CDR3 sequence reads: CASSLVGLAGVETLYF. CDR3 bases: TGTGCCAGCAGTTTAGTGGGACTAGCGGGGGTAGAGACCCTGTACTTC.

Notes on this clonotype: The junction does not match germline at one end; this may be a read error. This chain links TRBV7-9 with TRBJ1-6; D perhaps matches TRBD1 (5 bases). This CDR3 comprises 18 residues. Germline lookup yields CDR1 SEHNR and CDR2 FQNEAQ (reference sequence). CDR3 sequence reads: CASSSGLHRGAYSSPLHF. CDR3 DNA sequence: TGTGCCAGCAGCTCGGGACTACATCGAGGCGCCTATAGTTCACCCCTCCACTTT.

The table lists this clonotype with a few counts. The chain carries TRBV28 and TRBJ1-1; the match to TRBD1 covers 9 bases. The CDR3 contains 16 residues. Losses at the gene ends were 5 bases for V and 0 bases for J; bases not matched to a gene: 7. Germline-derived CDR1 and CDR2 are MDHEN and SYDVKM. CDR3 sequence (DNA): TGTGCCAGCAGTCCGGGGACAGGGAACCTGAACACTGAAGCTTTCTTT. The encoded protein is CASSPGTGNLNTEAFF.

The chain joins TRBV25-1 to TRBJ1-5; D is possibly TRBD1 (6 bases). CDR1 MGHDK and CDR2 SYGVNS come from the germline V gene. Trimming shortened V by 2 bases and J by 7 bases, and 6 bases separated the two germline ends. The CDR3 sequence is 12 residues long. The CDR3 DNA reads as TGTGCCAGCAGTGAAGGACAGCAGCCCCAGCATTTT. Translating gives CASSEGQQPQHF. Supplemented by reference TRBV25-1 and TRBJ1-5, the full variable domain reads EADIYQTPRYLVIGTGKKITLECSQTMGHDKMYWYQQDPGMELHLIHYSYGVNSTEKGDLSSESTVSRIRTEHFPLTLESARPSHTSQYLCASSEGQQPQHFGDGTRLSIL.

At least ten counts were recorded for this clonotype. The chain joins TRBV12-3 or TRBV12-4 to TRBJ1-5; no reliable D call. The V end was cut by 4 bases, the J end by 4 bases, with 11 bases between. This CDR3 contains 14 residues. CDR3 coding DNA: TGTGCCAGCAGTTCCCTTCCGGGTAATCAGCCCCAGCATTTT. Its translation is CASSSLPGNQPQHF.

In this sample, this clonotype turned up a few times. This CDR3 is CSAREGAGNYEQYF. CDR3 sequence (DNA): TGCAGTGCTAGAGAAGGGGCAGGGAACTACGAGCAGTACTTC. The genes are TRBV20-1 and TRBJ2-7; a possible D gene is TRBD1 (5 bases). The CDR3 sequence is 14 residues long. The V end lost 0 bases, the J end lost 3 bases, and 12 bases lay between the germline ends. Germline CDR1 DFQATT, CDR2 SNEGSKA (reference sequence).

In the case of this clonotype: A junction end diverges from the germline sequence, so it may reflect a read error. The chain is built from TRBV20-1 and TRBJ2-3; 8 bases align to TRBD2. Per the germline V gene, CDR1 is DFQATT and CDR2 is SNEGSKA (reference sequence). The CDR3 spans 15 residues. The CDR3 DNA reads TGCAGTGCTAGCGGGGGGGCCATGAACACAGATACGCGGTATTTT. It codes for CSASGGAMNTDTRYF.

This chain connects TRBV5-5 to TRBJ2-7; perhaps TRBD1 as D (5 bases). Trimming shortened V by 4 bases and J by 3 bases, and 17 bases separated the two germline ends. CDR1 is SGHKS and CDR2 is YYEKEE in the germline V gene (reference sequence). The CDR3 covers 15 residues. CDR3 DNA: TGTGCCAGCAGCGCCGAGAACTGGGGCCTCTACGAGCAGTACTTC. Its protein is CASSAENWGLYEQYF. Full variable domain (remainder filled in from reference TRBV5-5 and TRBJ2-7): DAGVTQSPTHLIKTRGQQVTLRCSPISGHKSVSWYQQVLGQGPQFIFQYYEKEERGRGNFPDRFSARQFPNYSSELNVNALLLGDSALYLCASSAENWGLYEQYFGPGTRLTVT.

This clonotype was seen at least ten times. The gene calls are TRBV5-1 and TRBJ1-2, with D unresolved. The germline CDR1 and CDR2 sequences are SGHRS and YFSETQ. CDR3 length: 14 residues. The V end lost 0 bases, the J end lost 2 bases, and 8 bases lay between the germline ends. This CDR3 reads CASSLGQENYGYTF. The DNA of the CDR3 is TGCGCCAGCAGCTTGGGGCAGGAAAACTATGGCTACACCTTC.

The chain combines TRBV12-3 or TRBV12-4 with TRBJ1-2, with unresolved D. Trimming took off 5 bases at V and 5 bases at J, with 12 bases between the two ends. CDR3 length equals 13 residues. The CDR3, as DNA: TGTGCCAGCAGTCTTCAGGAGAGTTATGGCTACACCTTC. Its protein product is CASSLQESYGYTF.

There are a few counts of this clonotype. The rearrangement links TRBV5-5 to TRBJ1-2; 8 bases are a match to TRBD1. The CDR3 extends over 13 amino acids. Germline trimming cut 4 bases from V and 9 bases from J; bases unmatched to any gene: 8. From germline, CDR1 is SGHKS and CDR2 YYEKEE (reference sequence). CDR3 protein: CASSPGQDRSYTF. CDR3 DNA sequence: TGTGCCAGCAGCCCGGGACAGGACAGGAGCTACACCTTC.

This clonotype was found many times. The chain recombines TRBV7-3 with TRBJ2-3; perhaps TRBD2 as D (6 bases). The germline gives CDR1 SGHTA, CDR2 FQGTGA. The CDR3 sequence is 14 residues long. Trimming removed 6 bases from V and 0 bases from J, with 10 bases in between. The CDR3 spells CASSQGLSTDTQYF. DNA for the CDR3: TGTGCCAGCAGTCAGGGACTTAGCACAGATACGCAGTATTTT.

With respect to this clonotype: At one of its ends the junction is not consistent with the germline gene, which may arise from a read error. The chain joins TRBV7-2 to TRBJ2-7, with D tentatively TRBD2 (6 bases). This CDR3 region has 16 residues. In germline, CDR1 is SGHTA, CDR2 FQGNSA. This chain's CDR3 is CASSLGLTRDSYEQYF. In nucleotides, the CDR3 is TGTGCCAGCAGTTTAGGACTAACCAGGGATTCCTACGAGCAGTACTTC.

Of note for this clonotype: One end of the junction varies from germline; a read error may be responsible. The chain recombines TRBV7-2 with TRBJ2-3, with 9 bases aligning to TRBD2. Looked up from germline, CDR1 is SGHTA and CDR2 is FQGNSA. The CDR3 covers 16 residues. Here the CDR3 reads CAISLGAGGRRDTQYF. CDR3 nucleotides: TGTGCCATCAGCTTAGGGGCGGGAGGGCGACGGGATACGCAGTATTTT.

This clonotype has a single count. J is TRBJ2-1 and V is TRBV4-2; TRBD1 matches 7 bases. Germline trimming cut 1 base from V and 0 bases from J; bases unmatched to any gene: 9. The CDR3 extends over 18 amino acids. The germline V gene has CDR1 LGHNA and CDR2 YNFKEQ. CDR3 DNA sequence: TGTGCCAGCAGCCAAGGATCCAAAGACAGGGACTCCTACAATGAGCAGTTCTTC. It encodes CASSQGSKDRDSYNEQFF.

This clonotype was counted only a few times. The chain employs TRBV12-3 or TRBV12-4 and TRBJ2-5, with a possible D match to TRBD1 (5 bases). V was clipped by 5 bases and J by 11 bases, with 15 bases between them. The CDR3 consists of 12 residues. CDR3 DNA sequence: TGTGCCAGCAGTGGCGACAGTGGTGAGCAGTACTTC. Amino acid sequence: CASSGDSGEQYF.

The rearrangement links TRBV5-5 to TRBJ1-5; perhaps TRBD1 as D (5 bases). V was trimmed by 4 bases and J by 0 bases, leaving 14 bases between them. The CDR3 extends over 16 amino acids. Germline CDR1 and CDR2: SGHKS and YYEKEE (reference sequence). DNA for the CDR3: TGTGCCAGCAGCGCCTCCCCAGGGAATAGCAATCAGCCCCAGCATTTT. This codes for CASSASPGNSNQPQHF.

The V and J genes are TRBV14 and TRBJ1-1, with D uncertain. CDR3 size: 13 residues. Trimming removed 3 bases at V and 8 bases at J, with 13 bases between. Germline values: CDR1 SGHDN, CDR2 FVKESK. CDR3 coding DNA: TGTGCCAGCAGCCACTTTGTATCCGGCGAAGCTTTCTTT. This codes for CASSHFVSGEAFF.

This clonotype was detected ten times or more. The V gene is TRBV6-4, the J gene TRBJ2-5; no firm D call. V lost 4 bases, J lost 3 bases, and 9 bases lay in between. From germline, CDR1 is MRHNA and CDR2 SNTAGT. The CDR3 spans 13 residues. CDR3 region: CASSVEVKETQYF. DNA for the CDR3: TGTGCCAGCAGTGTGGAAGTGAAAGAGACCCAGTACTTC.

This clonotype was counted between two and nine times. The V call is TRBV5-1, the J call TRBJ2-5, with 7 nucleotides matching TRBD1. Per germline, CDR1 SGHRS and CDR2 YFSETQ. The junction had 3 bases not matched to a gene; V was cut back by 3 bases and J by 1 base. CDR3 length: 14 amino acids. As DNA, the CDR3 is TGCGCCAGCAGCTCGACAGGGCCCCAAGAGACCCAGTACTTC. Protein sequence: CASSSTGPQETQYF.

This clonotype has only a few counts. This sequence joins TRBV28 and TRBJ2-7, with 7 bases fitting TRBD1. The J segment lost 4 bases and the V segment lost 5 bases, leaving 11 bases of the junction unmatched. Per the germline V gene, CDR1 is MDHEN and CDR2 is SYDVKM. The CDR3 length is 15 residues. DNA of the CDR3: TGTGCCAGCAGTATTCCGACAGGGAGCCCATACGAGCAGTACTTC. Its translation is CASSIPTGSPYEQYF.

This clonotype was seen a single time. The gene calls are TRBV3-1 and TRBJ2-3; 13 bases align to TRBD2. The CDR3 spans 16 residues. The J segment lost 8 bases and the V segment lost 0 bases, leaving 5 bases of the junction unmatched. Germline V lookup: CDR1 LGHDT, CDR2 YNNKEL (reference sequence). CDR3 coding DNA: TGTGCCAGCAGCCAAGACGCACTAGCGGGGGGGGTTACGCAGTATTTT. This translates into CASSQDALAGGVTQYF.

With respect to this clonotype: A much larger clone differs by one base, so this may be a read error. V is TRBV18 and J is TRBJ2-1, with TRBD1 identical over 8 bases. CDR1 is KGHSH and CDR2 is LQKENI in the germline V gene. This CDR3 has 13 residues. The trim removed 3 bases at V and 8 bases at J, leaving 3 bases unmatched. CDR3 sequence (DNA): TGTGCCAGCTCACCCCAGACAGGGGATGAGCAGTTCTTC. Translation: CASSPQTGDEQFF.

This clonotype appeared a few times. The chain employs TRBV5-6 and TRBJ2-2, with 8 bases lining up with TRBD1. The germline V gene encodes CDR1 SGHDT and CDR2 YYEEEE. Losses at the gene ends were 1 base for V and 7 bases for J; bases not matched to a gene: 6. CDR3 length equals 15 residues. The CDR3 DNA is TGTGCCAGCAGCTTGCCCCAGGGGGCCGTCGGGGAGCTGTTTTTT. Its protein product is CASSLPQGAVGELFF.